This TCR beta chain was found in a study of OX40 agonist ivuxolimab in advanced cancers. At the level of the study: While on treatment, patients had intravenous ivuxolimab at 0.01 to 10 mg/kg every 2 weeks. Having had anti-PD-1, anti-PD-L1 or anti-CTLA-4 therapy before was allowed, and over 35% had some. General study points: In the expanded peripheral T cells, antigen specificity was never determined. It was also the case that some nonresponders had low normalized T-cell clonal expansion.

The CDR3 length is 18 residues. V shed 2 bases and J 5 bases; nucleotides not matched to a gene: 12. Germline CDR1 and CDR2: SGHTA and FQGNSA. Here immunoSEQ multiplex PCR was the method, and the copy in TCRdb shows in-frame clones only, minus some. The data hold approximately 100,000 clones, with 90% observed a single time. As to this clone: The target antigen is unknown.

Source: CD4+ or CD8+ T cells sorted from blood, taken in a trial of the OX40 agonist ivuxolimab. The clonotype comes from an adult with an advanced solid tumor such as melanoma, head and neck, liver or kidney cancer. The chain carries TRBV7-2 and TRBJ2-2; TRBD2 aligns across 9 bases. CDR3 sequence: CASSLFWGSGGGTGELFF. The CDR3 coding sequence is TGTGCCAGCAGCTTATTCTGGGGTAGCGGGGGAGGTACCGGGGAGCTGTTTTTT.